These T cell receptor beta chains were read from a single sample in a study of cytomegalovirus exposure and HLA in healthy donors. Sequenced by immunoSEQ multiplex PCR; TCRdb stores in-frame clones only, minus some. The repertoire includes approximately 140,000 clones, roughly 86% of them detected once, and under 1.5% sits in the top ten. The sequenced material came from PBMCs. The source of these receptors is a woman aged 25 to 39 in good health and CMV-seronegative. CDR3s include the opening cysteine and the closing phenylalanine or tryptophan. Each record gives: V gene, CDR3 length, D gene, clone size, CDR3 protein. D genes are given only for firm matches. The size field is filled for only some rows; it gives once, few, many or a size class.

v_call: TRBV2; cdr3_length: 17; d_call: TRBD2; clone_size: once; cdr3_aa: CASSDRTSPGGTDTQYF
v_call: TRBV7-9; cdr3_length: 12; d_call: -; clone_size: -; cdr3_aa: CASSKPLNTQYF
v_call: TRBV6-1; cdr3_length: 15; d_call: TRBD1; clone_size: -; cdr3_aa: CASRRTGQGGNEQFF
v_call: TRBV6-5; cdr3_length: 15; d_call: TRBD1; clone_size: -; cdr3_aa: CASSSRQGTNSPLHF
v_call: TRBV10-3; cdr3_length: 12; d_call: TRBD1; clone_size: -; cdr3_aa: CARPGTEYGYTF
v_call: TRBV1; cdr3_length: 17; d_call: -; clone_size: -; cdr3_aa: CTSSRPSGGANTGELFF
v_call: TRBV30; cdr3_length: 12; d_call: -; clone_size: -; cdr3_aa: CAWSRNYNEQFF
v_call: TRBV29-1; cdr3_length: 18; d_call: TRBD1; clone_size: -; cdr3_aa: CSVEGATGGAPLQDTQYF
v_call: TRBV11-2; cdr3_length: 16; d_call: TRBD2; clone_size: -; cdr3_aa: CASSLDPGLGRNEQFF
v_call: TRBV7-9; cdr3_length: 16; d_call: TRBD1; clone_size: -; cdr3_aa: CASSFRQQGAYEKLFF
v_call: TRBV9; cdr3_length: 15; d_call: -; clone_size: -; cdr3_aa: CASSVSQGGGEKLFF
v_call: TRBV6-5; cdr3_length: 14; d_call: TRBD1; clone_size: -; cdr3_aa: CASSYSRTGSGYTF
v_call: TRBV7-2; cdr3_length: 14; d_call: -; clone_size: -; cdr3_aa: CASSFQRSSYEQYF
v_call: TRBV7-2; cdr3_length: 15; d_call: -; clone_size: -; cdr3_aa: CASSPWGGTGNTIYF
v_call: TRBV11-1; cdr3_length: 16; d_call: -; clone_size: -; cdr3_aa: CASSLAGSSYNSPLHF
v_call: TRBV19; cdr3_length: 16; d_call: TRBD1; clone_size: -; cdr3_aa: CASSATGTSPTDTQYF
v_call: TRBV30; cdr3_length: 13; d_call: -; clone_size: few; cdr3_aa: CAWSPGIDSPLHF
v_call: TRBV4-2; cdr3_length: 17; d_call: -; clone_size: once; cdr3_aa: CASSQSSSPMGTDTQYF
v_call: TRBV9; cdr3_length: 15; d_call: TRBD2; clone_size: -; cdr3_aa: CASSSAGGRPDTQYF
v_call: TRBV19; cdr3_length: 17; d_call: TRBD2; clone_size: -; cdr3_aa: CASSRAWGGGAYNEQFF
v_call: TRBV6-6; cdr3_length: 11; d_call: -; clone_size: -; cdr3_aa: CASRPGSEAFF
v_call: TRBV7-2; cdr3_length: 16; d_call: TRBD2; clone_size: -; cdr3_aa: CASSLRVLAGGLEQYF
v_call: TRBV5-1; cdr3_length: 13; d_call: -; clone_size: once; cdr3_aa: CASSPGVNEKLFF
v_call: TRBV5-1; cdr3_length: 13; d_call: TRBD1; clone_size: -; cdr3_aa: CASSVQGRETQYF
v_call: TRBV9; cdr3_length: 15; d_call: TRBD1; clone_size: -; cdr3_aa: CASSIEGATYNEQFF
v_call: TRBV19; cdr3_length: 15; d_call: TRBD1; clone_size: -; cdr3_aa: CASSPTGDSTDTQYF
v_call: TRBV9; cdr3_length: 16; d_call: -; clone_size: -; cdr3_aa: CASSVADGGYTGELFF
v_call: TRBV19; cdr3_length: 13; d_call: -; clone_size: -; cdr3_aa: CASSIGGDTEAFF
v_call: TRBV28; cdr3_length: 13; d_call: -; clone_size: -; cdr3_aa: CASSSFAYNEQFF
v_call: TRBV2; cdr3_length: 14; d_call: TRBD2; clone_size: once; cdr3_aa: CASVGTTRNNEQFF
v_call: TRBV5-1; cdr3_length: 13; d_call: TRBD1; clone_size: -; cdr3_aa: CASSPDRGHGYTF
v_call: TRBV7-9; cdr3_length: 15; d_call: TRBD2; clone_size: -; cdr3_aa: CASTLGLAGGYEQYF
v_call: TRBV11-2; cdr3_length: 17; d_call: TRBD1; clone_size: -; cdr3_aa: CASSLALGRGRSYGYTF
v_call: TRBV6-1; cdr3_length: 15; d_call: -; clone_size: once; cdr3_aa: CASTPGRDFPYGYTF
v_call: TRBV6-5; cdr3_length: 14; d_call: TRBD1; clone_size: -; cdr3_aa: CASSWTGRSYEQYF
v_call: TRBV5-5; cdr3_length: 15; d_call: TRBD1; clone_size: -; cdr3_aa: CASRSMTGLFYEQYF
v_call: TRBV30; cdr3_length: 13; d_call: -; clone_size: few; cdr3_aa: CAFATISNGELFF
v_call: TRBV7-8; cdr3_length: 15; d_call: -; clone_size: once; cdr3_aa: CASSLVGAFQETQYF
v_call: TRBV6-1; cdr3_length: 14; d_call: -; clone_size: -; cdr3_aa: CASSVQGWGYGYTF
v_call: TRBV19; cdr3_length: 14; d_call: -; clone_size: -; cdr3_aa: CASSIVGGGTEAFF
v_call: TRBV6-6; cdr3_length: 13; d_call: -; clone_size: -; cdr3_aa: CASRYQQTRGYTF
v_call: TRBV4-3; cdr3_length: 16; d_call: -; clone_size: -; cdr3_aa: CASSQGGWGGHTEQFF
v_call: TRBV19; cdr3_length: 14; d_call: -; clone_size: -; cdr3_aa: CASSIWRMNTEAFF
v_call: TRBV6-6; cdr3_length: 13; d_call: -; clone_size: -; cdr3_aa: CASQRGSNQPQHF
v_call: TRBV10-3; cdr3_length: 18; d_call: TRBD2; clone_size: -; cdr3_aa: CAISGGLAGGSSYNEQFF
v_call: TRBV19; cdr3_length: 16; d_call: TRBD2; clone_size: -; cdr3_aa: CASTTSLAGAYNEQFF
v_call: TRBV20-1; cdr3_length: 11; d_call: TRBD1; clone_size: -; cdr3_aa: CSTGDSYEQYF